This T cell receptor (beta chain) stems from a study of STAT5B mutations in CD4+ large granular lymphocyte leukemia. Per the germline V gene, CDR1 is SNHLY and CDR2 is FYNNEI. The length of the CDR3 is 15 residues. V lost 5 bases, J lost 7 bases, and 11 bases stayed unmatched. Original processing methods: Lowest detectable productive clonotype frequency was 2.59 x 10-5. The protocol was immunoSEQ multiplex PCR, while the TCRdb copy is restricted to in-frame clones and leaves out a portion. The V and J calls and clone size were taken over from that table, and D and trimming were inferred from the DNA. The sample records fewer than 25,000 clones, 60% to 85% being singletons. Comments on this clone: The antigen remains undetermined.

General study points: Top patient clones used TRBV06 genes more often: 8/27 versus 2/35 in controls. Main leukemic clonotypes were patient-specific, but more than 20% appeared at low frequency elsewhere.

The sequence derives from a human donor in good health. Sequencing was done on a sample of CD4+ T cells from blood buffy coats. The V gene is TRBV2, the J gene TRBJ2-5; 9 bases fit TRBD2. This CDR3 is CASSPRTSAAGTQYF. The CDR3, as DNA: TGTGCCAGCAGTCCTCGGACTAGCGCCGCGGGGACCCAGTACTTC. Filled out from reference TRBV2 and TRBJ2-5, the complete variable domain reads EPEVTQTPSHQVTQMGQEVILRCVPISNHLYFYWYRQILGQKVEFLVSFYNNEISEKSEIFDDQFSVERPDGSNFTLKIRSTKLEDSAMYFCASSPRTSAAGTQYFGPGTRLLVL.